This T cell receptor (beta chain) was recovered during a study of early stage breast cancer tumors. Repertoires were generated with immunoSEQ multiplex PCR, while TCRdb's copy carries only in-frame clones and drops some. The table lists about 25,000 clones, around 70% of them singletons, with around 9.5% in the top ten. The V and J ends lost 5 bases and 4 bases, in that order; junction bases with no gene match: 18. CDR1 and CDR2 from the germline V gene are GTSNPN and SVGIG (reference sequence). CDR3 length equals 18 residues. This sequence joins TRBV30 and TRBJ2-7; 12 nucleotides match TRBD1. The TCR comes from a person in their sixties with breast cancer. The sequenced material came from breast tumor tissue. The CDR3 DNA is TGTGCCTGGCGTGGGTCTCCCGGGACAGGGGGCAGGAGGTACGAGCAGTACTTC. It translates to CAWRGSPGTGGRRYEQYF.